This T cell receptor beta chain was documented in a study of T cells in Graves' hyperthyroidism and ophthalmopathy. Clinical symptoms, serum thyroxine and TRAb, thyroid ultrasound and orbital computed tomography together formed the diagnostic basis. Germline CDR1 reads SGHNT; CDR2 reads YENEEA. The CDR3 totals 13 residues. Trimming removed 5 bases from V and 1 base from J, with 8 bases in between. General study points: Prediction of ophthalmopathy progression came a median approximately 7 months pre-onset. A model of 13 V-J features distinguished ophthalmopathy from stable hyperthyroidism. Appearing also in blood were most of the thyroid clonotypes expanded above 0.001.

This clonotype was detected ten times or more. What it binds is unknown. RNA transcripts served as the template for amplifying TCR beta CDR3 regions. TCR CDR3 regions were first amplified by RT-PCR with HTBI primers. A single record per CDR3 protein comes from TCRdb applying MiXCR to the multiplex PCR reads. The sample holds hundreds of thousands of distinct CDR3 sequences, roughly 15% seen once. The V and J genes are TRBV11-3 and TRBJ1-1; maybe TRBD1 (5 bases). This sequence originates from a woman aged 35 to 49 with Graves' ophthalmopathy. Sample: blood. The CDR3 coding sequence is TGTGCCAGCAGCGCCGGGACGAACACTGAAGCTTTCTTT. Protein product: CASSAGTNTEAFF.